Listed below are T cell receptor beta chains from one sample, sequenced in a study of T cells in localized non-small cell lung cancer. The protocol was immunoSEQ multiplex PCR, while the TCRdb copy is restricted to in-frame clones and leaves out a portion. This table has tens of thousands of clones, approximately 90% appearing once. Sequenced material: peripheral blood, taken before any cancer treatment. Every receptor here comes from a man between 40 and 70 years old with stage I squamous cell lung carcinoma. Each CDR3 is given with its conserved first and last residue. A D gene is named only where the DNA matches it firmly. Rows give clone size only sometimes, using once, few, many, or a class for an expanded clone.

>NA|TRBJ2-2|TRBD1|TRBV4-2
CASSSTEGATGELFF
TGTGCCAGCAGCTCCACAGAGGGGGCCACCGGGGAGCTGTTTTTT
>NA|TRBJ1-1|TRBD1|TRBV4-1
CASSPTGWESEAFF
TGCGCCAGCAGCCCGACAGGGTGGGAATCTGAAGCTTTCTTT
>NA|TRBJ1-2|NA|TRBV4-1
CASSPGGRQATNYGYTF
TGCGCCAGCAGCCCCGGAGGGAGGCAGGCAACTAACTATGGCTACACCTTC
>NA|TRBJ2-7|NA|TRBV6-5
CAAGRASYEQYF
TGTGCCGCGGGGCGGGCCTCCTACGAGCAGTACTTC
>NA|TRBJ2-7|NA|TRBV6-5
CASSYSLGSYEQYF
TGTGCCAGCAGTTACTCCTTGGGCTCCTACGAGCAGTACTTC
>NA|TRBJ2-3|NA|TRBV7-9
CASTAFSGTLADTQYF
TGTGCCAGCACAGCCTTCTCCGGGACCCTGGCAGATACGCAGTATTTT
>NA|TRBJ2-1|NA|TRBV7-2
CASSSGDIYNEQFF
TGTGCCAGCAGCTCGGGGGACATTTACAATGAGCAGTTCTTC
>few|TRBJ1-2|NA|TRBV27
CASGAGAAGYTF
TGTGCCAGCGGGGCGGGGGCCGCCGGCTACACCTTC
>NA|TRBJ2-3|NA|TRBV4-3
CASSQDPSTDTQYF
TGCGCCAGCAGCCAAGACCCTAGCACAGATACGCAGTATTTT
>once|TRBJ2-3|NA|TRBV6-5
CASSYLNTDTQYF
TGTGCCAGCAGTTACCTCAACACAGATACGCAGTATTTT
>NA|TRBJ2-7|NA|TRBV7-2
CASSGLTASYEQYF
TGTGCCAGCAGCGGACTGACAGCCTCCTACGAGCAGTACTTC
>NA|TRBJ2-4|TRBD1|TRBV6-6
CASRGTGGVTKNIQYF
TGTGCCAGCAGAGGGACAGGGGGCGTGACCAAAAACATTCAGTACTTC
>NA|TRBJ2-2|TRBD1|TRBV5-6
CASSWGQGSSTGELFF
TGTGCCAGCAGCTGGGGACAGGGCAGTAGCACCGGGGAGCTGTTTTTT
>NA|TRBJ2-2|NA|TRBV21-1
CASTPTSDGGELFF
TGTGCCAGCACTCCGACTAGCGATGGCGGGGAGCTGTTTTTT
>NA|TRBJ2-2|TRBD1|TRBV18
CASSPSGQAGTGELFF
TGTGCCAGCTCACCGTCTGGACAGGCTGGAACCGGGGAGCTGTTTTTT
>NA|TRBJ2-2|NA|TRBV11-3
CASSLDSTNTGELFF
TGTGCCAGCAGCCTGGACAGTACTAACACCGGGGAGCTGTTTTTT
>NA|TRBJ2-5|TRBD1|TRBV7-9
CASSLGAGTGGETQYF
TGTGCCAGCAGCTTAGGGGCCGGGACAGGAGGAGAGACCCAGTACTTC
>once|TRBJ2-2|TRBD2|TRBV5-1
CASSLRGIQNTGELFF
TGCGCCAGCAGCCTGCGGGGGATCCAAAACACCGGGGAGCTGTTTTTT
>once|TRBJ1-1|TRBD1|TRBV5-4
CASSPPDRLGVSEAFF
TGTGCCAGCAGCCCCCCGGACAGGTTGGGAGTAAGTGAAGCTTTCTTT
>NA|TRBJ2-5|NA|TRBV12-5
CASGLDQGRQRSETQYF
TGTGCTAGTGGTTTGGATCAGGGAAGGCAGCGGTCAGAGACCCAGTACTTC
>NA|TRBJ2-2|TRBD2|TRBV6-1
CASSDPGLAGGRGELFF
TGTGCCAGCAGTGATCCGGGACTAGCGGGAGGACGGGGGGAGCTGTTTTTT
>NA|TRBJ1-1|NA|TRBV7-9
CASGTLGANTEAFF
TGTGCCAGCGGTACTTTGGGGGCGAACACTGAAGCTTTCTTT
>NA|TRBJ2-7|TRBD1|TRBV19
CASSTRQGQYHEQYF
TGTGCCAGTAGTACCCGACAGGGACAATACCACGAGCAGTACTTC
>NA|TRBJ2-2|NA|TRBV7-7
CASSLGGATGELFF
TGTGCTAGCAGCTTGGGGGGCGCGACCGGGGAGCTGTTTTTT
>NA|TRBJ1-2|NA|TRBV6-4
CASSPLGRDYTF
TGTGCCAGCAGTCCACTCGGACGCGACTACACCTTC
>NA|TRBJ2-4|NA|TRBV11-2
CASSSGRKNIQYF
TGTGCCAGCAGCTCAGGGAGGAAAAACATTCAGTACTTC
>few|TRBJ2-2|TRBD2|TRBV6-5
CASKTTGGSTGELFF
TGTGCCAGCAAAACGACGGGGGGATCCACCGGGGAGCTGTTTTTT
>once|TRBJ2-7|NA|TRBV27
CASSLADASSYEQYF
TGTGCCAGCAGTTTGGCGGACGCGAGCTCCTACGAGCAGTACTTC
>NA|TRBJ2-3|TRBD2|TRBV5-5
CASSPGLAQSTDTQYF
TGTGCCAGCAGCCCGGGACTAGCCCAGAGCACAGATACGCAGTATTTT
>once|TRBJ2-5|NA|TRBV28
CASRGIQETQYF
TGTGCCAGCAGAGGAATCCAAGAGACCCAGTACTTC
>NA|TRBJ2-6|NA|TRBV15
CATSRDLSGANVLTF
TGTGCCACCAGCAGAGATTTGTCTGGGGCCAACGTCCTGACTTTC
>few|TRBJ2-7|NA|TRBV15
CATSRMGVGSEQYF
TGTGCCACCAGCAGGATGGGGGTAGGTAGCGAGCAGTACTTC
>NA|TRBJ1-5|NA|TRBV6-6
CASSYSPPSQGPQHF
TGTGCCAGCAGTTACTCGCCCCCCAGTCAGGGGCCCCAGCATTTT
>NA|TRBJ2-1|NA|TRBV18
CASSPQGSYYNEQFF
TGTGCCAGCTCACCACAGGGATCCTACTACAATGAGCAGTTCTTC
>NA|TRBJ2-1|TRBD2|TRBV5-4
CASSSPGGGNEQFF
TGTGCCAGCAGCTCCCCCGGGGGGGGCAATGAGCAGTTCTTC
>NA|TRBJ1-1|NA|TRBV6-4
CASGAGGAFF
TGTGCCAGCGGGGCGGGCGGAGCTTTCTTT
>NA|TRBJ2-4|TRBD1|TRBV7-2
CASSAPGQGWAKNIQYF
TGTGCCAGCAGTGCTCCGGGACAGGGGTGGGCCAAAAACATTCAGTACTTC
>NA|TRBJ1-4|TRBD1|TRBV9
CASSGGQGREKLFF
TGTGCCAGCAGCGGGGGACAGGGGCGTGAAAAACTGTTTTTT
>NA|TRBJ1-5|TRBD1|TRBV6-1
CASSSGQEGQPQHF
TGTGCCAGCAGTTCCGGACAGGAGGGTCAGCCCCAGCATTTT
>NA|TRBJ2-2|TRBD1|TRBV28
CASSSGTGGLGTGELFF
TGTGCCAGCAGTTCCGGGACAGGGGGGTTGGGGACCGGGGAGCTGTTTTTT
>NA|TRBJ2-2|NA|TRBV7-3
CASSPDPNTGELFF
TGTGCCAGCAGTCCTGACCCGAACACCGGGGAGCTGTTTTTT
>NA|TRBJ2-1|TRBD2|TRBV4-1
CASSQVDMGLAYYNEQFF
TGCGCCAGCAGCCAAGTCGATATGGGACTAGCGTACTACAATGAGCAGTTCTTC
>NA|TRBJ1-1|NA|TRBV11-2
CASSLVIWEAQNTEAFF
TGTGCCAGCAGCTTAGTTATATGGGAGGCTCAGAACACTGAAGCTTTCTTT
>once|TRBJ1-1|NA|TRBV28
CASRGGNTEAFF
TGTGCCAGCAGAGGGGGGAACACTGAAGCTTTCTTT
>few|TRBJ2-7|NA|TRBV16
CASSPDRAYEQYF
TGTGCCAGCAGCCCCGACAGAGCCTACGAGCAGTACTTC
>NA|TRBJ1-2|TRBD1|TRBV28
CASSLGTGESGYTF
TGTGCCAGCAGTTTAGGGACAGGGGAGAGTGGCTACACCTTC
>NA|TRBJ1-2|NA|TRBV19
CASSTRDGSHDTF
TGTGCCAGTAGTACCCGGGACGGATCCCATGACACCTTC
>NA|TRBJ2-3|TRBD1|TRBV30
CAWSGVPGQGPTDTQYF
TGTGCCTGGAGTGGAGTCCCGGGACAGGGGCCCACAGATACGCAGTATTTT
>NA|TRBJ2-1|TRBD2|TRBV11-3
CASSTSAGSNEQFF
TGTGCCAGCAGTACTAGCGCAGGCTCCAATGAGCAGTTCTTC
>NA|TRBJ2-1|TRBD2|TRBV7-9
CASSLEAGGPGEQFF
TGTGCCAGCAGCTTAGAAGCGGGAGGGCCAGGTGAGCAGTTCTTC
>NA|TRBJ1-5|TRBD1|TRBV4-3
CASSQGLRQGVNQPQHF
TGCGCCAGCAGCCAAGGATTGAGGCAGGGGGTAAATCAGCCCCAGCATTTT